This T cell receptor beta chain was identified during a study of follicular helper T cells after annual influenza vaccination (TCRdb year 2017). About the investigation overall: Blood was collected on days 0, 7 and 28 after each seasonal influenza vaccination. Some subjects were followed across successive annual vaccinations spanning the 2013-2014, 2014-2015 and 2015-2016 seasons to study recall of cTfh clones. One week after vaccination, a second recruited cohort of about a dozen subjects (Table S1) displayed a similar ICOS+CD38+ cTfh response. Multi-year samples were available for six subjects, with four spanning two vaccination seasons and two spanning three seasons. The 2013-2014 samples were cryopreserved, while the 2015 samples were processed right after collection.

Study-wide findings and limitations: Undersampling of the much larger non-cTfh compartments could not be excluded when assessing influenza clone enrichment. Productive TCRB sequences were recovered from only 10-20% of analyzed cells, so rare clonotypes could not be sampled. Day 7 ICOS+CD38+ clones were most often found later in ICOS-CD38- cTfh, suggesting that subset may serve as a memory reservoir. ICOS+CD38+ cTfh clonality correlated with the frequency of that population, and its change correlated with the change in circulating plasmablast frequency. A recurrent oligoclonal ICOS+CD38+ cTfh response containing tetramer and AIM influenza-specific clonotypes was recalled by successive annual vaccinations.

As concerns this clone: Its antigen remains unidentified. Base quality data are lacking; no much larger clone is found one base away.

Spanning cysteine to phenylalanine, the CDR3 consists of 15 amino acids. The read is trimmed to its CDR3 DNA, 45 bases read in frame from base 1. As encoded in the germline V gene (reference sequence), CDR1 is SEHNR while CDR2 is FQNEAQ. Compared with germline, V lacks 3 bases and J lacks 2 bases; bases without a gene match: 5. What this sample's time point label stands for: 2014-2015 season, 7 days after vaccination. TCRB sequencing was used to follow sorted CD4 subsets from the blood of adults before and after they were given the seasonal inactivated influenza vaccine (Fluvarix). To be eligible, subjects had to live in the community and must not have received influenza vaccine in the previous 6 months. Reasons for exclusion included contraindications to influenza vaccine, substance abuse, HIV/AIDS, active malignancy, immunomodulatory medication, and active illness such as respiratory infection. Per time point, between about 40 and 110 mL of blood was sampled. Ficoll-Paque PLUS or SepMate separation was used to isolate PBMC. As a non-Tfh comparison subset, CXCR5- memory CD4 T cells were sorted. Cell subsets were sorted from PBMC on a BD FACS Aria before DNA extraction.

Library preparation employed the immunoSEQ multiplex PCR assay. Adaptive Biotechnologies handled the TCRB amplification, library preparation, sequencing and preliminary bioinformatics at Survey level resolution. The paper's processing steps were these. Clonality was computed in R as 1 minus normalized Shannon entropy; the Gini index was calculated with the R package ineq. Overlap score was the summed counts of shared sequences divided by total counts of all sequences in both compared samples. Significance of shared clonotypes was assessed by Fisher's exact test, with a theoretical repertoire of 10^7 TCRB sequences assumed. This is the immuneACCESS table as TCRdb keeps it, with only in-frame sequences that have V and J called. A part of the clones is gone; compared with another copy, unresolved V genes explain less than half, and the rest is unexplained. The V and J calls and clone size are taken from that table; D and trimming were inferred from the DNA. This sample holds about 10,000 clones; around four fifths were observed only once. The top ten constitute roughly 0.75% of the sample.

The sequence derives from an adult who received the influenza vaccine. The V and J segments used are TRBV7-9 and TRBJ2-5; 8 nucleotides in the junction match TRBD2. Sample: CXCR5- memory CD4+ T cells sorted from blood, taken 7 days after influenza vaccination. The cell subset or site label of this sample denotes: CXCR5- memory CD4 T cells. The DNA reads TGTGCCAGCAGCTTTTTCACGGGGGGGCAAGAGACCCAGTACTTC. Translated, it gives CASSFFTGGQETQYF.